This T cell receptor beta chain was obtained from a study of T cell repertoires in cytomegalovirus infection. As concerns this clonotype: Its target is not known.

One entry per CDR3 protein, called by TCRdb with MiXCR from the reads. The table records about 470,000 distinct CDR3 sequences, 40% to 50% of them present only once. Trimming removed 8 bases from V and 6 bases from J; junction bases left unmatched: 6. Germline CDR1 and CDR2: MNHEY and SVGAGI. The CDR3 is made up of 13 amino acids. The receptor's source is a human donor in good health (CMV status not recorded). Some clones in this sample may be carry-over from other donors' samples. The chain recombines TRBV6-5 with TRBJ2-1; the match to TRBD1 covers 8 bases. The sample here was cultured PBMCs, taken from culture after CMV antigen stimulation. Here the CDR3 DNA reads TGTGCCAGCTGGACTGGGACAGGCAATGAGCAGTTCTTC. This sequence encodes CASWTGTGNEQFF.